These 23 T cell receptor beta chains were sequenced from one sample in a study of blood T cell repertoires in COVID-19. The data were produced by immunoSEQ multiplex PCR, yet TCRdb's version contains in-frame clones alone and is incomplete. This table has about 150,000 clones, 87% appearing once. Material: PBMCs or T cells enriched from blood (not recorded which). All receptors come from a woman in her forties who had been exposed to COVID-19.

This rearrangement joins TRBV2 to TRBJ2-5, with 12 bases lining up with TRBD2. Per the germline V gene, CDR1 is SNHLY and CDR2 is FYNNEI. This CDR3 is built from 14 residues. V lost 8 bases to trimming and J lost 1 base; unmatched junction nucleotides: 2. The CDR3 reads CASATSGGQETQYF. Here the CDR3 DNA reads TGTGCCAGCGCGACTAGCGGGGGCCAAGAGACCCAGTACTTC.

Turning to this clone: The junction does not match germline at one end; this may be a read error. The chain employs TRBV6-1 and TRBJ2-6; TRBD1 matches 7 bases. Germline assignment: CDR1 MNHNS and CDR2 SASEGT. CDR3 length: 15 residues. CDR3 coding DNA: TGTGCCAGCACTGAAGGGGGCGCTGGGGCCAACGTCCTGACTTTC. It codes for CASTEGGAGANVLTF.

V usage is TRBV3-1 (or the pseudogene TRBV3-2) and J usage is TRBJ1-3, with 11 bases aligning to TRBD1. The CDR3 is made up of 15 amino acids. V lost 3 bases, J lost 4 bases, and 2 bases stayed unmatched. Germline V gives CDR1 LGHDT, CDR2 YNNKEL (reference sequence). CDR3 protein: CASSQGTGGGNTIYF. The DNA for the CDR3 is TGTGCCAGCAGCCAGGGGACAGGGGGAGGAAACACCATATATTTT.

In this sample, this clone turned up a few times. The chain joins TRBV9 to TRBJ2-1; a possible D gene is TRBD1 (5 bases). Germline CDR1 is SGDLS and CDR2 is YYNGEE. Trimming shortened V by 3 bases and J by 1 base, and 11 bases separated the two germline ends. The CDR3 consists of 15 residues. CDR3 DNA sequence: TGTGCCAGCAGCGAGGACCAGGGATCCTACAATGAGCAGTTCTTC. This codes for CASSEDQGSYNEQFF.

This clone was picked up a small number of times. This chain joins TRBV19 and TRBJ2-1, with D perhaps matching TRBD2 (6 bases). The germline CDR1 and CDR2 sequences are LNHDA and SQIVND (reference sequence). There are 13 residues in the CDR3. Trimming took off 2 bases at V and 6 bases at J, with 8 bases between the two ends. CDR3 loop: CASSILGGNEQFF. In DNA form, the CDR3 reads TGTGCCAGTAGTATACTCGGGGGCAATGAGCAGTTCTTC.

The V gene is TRBV27, the J gene TRBJ1-2, with D possibly being TRBD1 (6 bases). CDR3 length: 14 amino acids. Trimming removed 3 bases from V and 1 base from J, with 9 bases in between. The V gene's germline CDR1 is MNHEY and CDR2 SMNVEV (reference sequence). The CDR3 spells CASSLARGNYGYTF. As DNA, the CDR3 is TGTGCCAGCAGTTTGGCCAGGGGTAACTATGGCTACACCTTC.

The chain has TRBV11-2 and TRBJ1-6; 7 nucleotides agree with TRBD1. The CDR3 has 15 amino acids. V lost 1 base to trimming and J lost 7 bases; unmatched junction nucleotides: 4. The germline CDR1 and CDR2 sequences are SGHAT and FQNNGV. In DNA form, the CDR3 reads TGTGCCAGCAGCTTAGGGACAGGATCGAATTCACCCCTCCACTTT. Translated, it gives CASSLGTGSNSPLHF.

This sequence joins TRBV19 and TRBJ1-1; 9 bases line up with TRBD1. CDR1 and CDR2 (germline): LNHDA, SQIVND (reference sequence). The CDR3 is made up of 16 amino acids. Losses at the gene ends were 7 bases for V and 4 bases for J; bases not matched to a gene: 13. In DNA, the CDR3 is TGTGCCAGTAAGAATTTACCGGGACAGGGAAGCACTGAAGCTTTCTTT. This gives the protein CASKNLPGQGSTEAFF.

Concerning this clone: In the same sample, other DNA sequences code for this CDR3. V gene TRBV10-2 combines with J gene TRBJ2-5; perhaps TRBD2 as D (6 bases). V was pared by 0 bases and J by 4 bases, with 9 bases between. The CDR3 runs to 14 residues. From germline, CDR1 is WSHSY and CDR2 SAAADI. CDR3 nucleotide sequence: TGCGCCAGCAGTGAGTCGACGGAGGGAGAGACCCAGTACTTC. This codes for CASSESTEGETQYF.

This clone was found a few times. This sequence joins TRBV5-6 and TRBJ1-2, with TRBD1 as a possible D gene (5 bases). With 4 bases removed from V and 7 bases from J, the gap between germline ends came to 14 bases. The germline gives CDR1 SGHDT, CDR2 YYEEEE. CDR3 length equals 13 residues. CDR3 sequence (DNA): TGTGCCAGCAGCGGGGCTTCGGGCTCTGGCTACACCTTC. Translation gives CASSGASGSGYTF.

This sequence joins TRBV5-1 and TRBJ1-6, with TRBD1 matching over 9 bases. The CDR3 is 15 residues long. Germline CDR1 SGHRS, CDR2 YFSETQ. Trimming took 4 bases from V and 2 from J; bases not matched to a gene: 1. The CDR3 spells CASSGQGTYNSPLHF. CDR3 nucleotide sequence: TGCGCCAGCAGCGGACAGGGGACCTATAATTCACCCCTCCACTTT.

This rearrangement joins TRBV3-1 (or the pseudogene TRBV3-2) to TRBJ2-3; 8 bases fit TRBD1. The V gene end was trimmed by 4 bases and the J gene end by 0 bases; junction bases not matched to a gene: 3. CDR1 and CDR2 (germline): LGHDT, YNNKEL (reference sequence). The CDR3 consists of 15 residues. The CDR3: CASSPYRGSTDTQYF. For the CDR3, the DNA is TGTGCCAGCAGCCCGTACAGGGGGAGCACAGATACGCAGTATTTT.

The chain carries TRBV5-1 and TRBJ2-2; TRBD1 matches 7 bases. The CDR3 is 18 amino acids. V lost 3 bases to trimming and J lost 4 bases; unmatched junction nucleotides: 15. The germline CDR1 and CDR2 sequences are SGHRS and YFSETQ. CDR3 protein: CASSYSGTAVLGTGELFF. CDR3 DNA: TGCGCCAGCAGCTATTCCGGGACAGCCGTTTTAGGCACCGGGGAGCTGTTTTTT.

This clone occurred once. The rearrangement uses TRBV4-1 and TRBJ1-4; the D is unclear. The CDR3 loop spans 16 amino acids. V dropped 4 bases and J dropped 5 bases, with 17 bases sitting between them. Per germline, CDR1 MGHRA and CDR2 YSYEKL. The CDR3 sequence is CASSPNPEYFNEKLFF. The CDR3 nucleotides read TGCGCCAGCAGCCCCAACCCGGAGTATTTCAATGAAAAACTGTTTTTT.

The rearrangement links TRBV6-5 to TRBJ1-2, with TRBD1 matching 7 bases. CDR1 is MNHEY, CDR2 SVGAGI, per germline. This CDR3 is built from 14 residues. The ends lost 6 bases at V and 4 bases at J; junction bases unmatched: 8. In DNA form, the CDR3 reads TGTGCCAGCAGCCAAGGGACAGTCCTCTATGGCTACACCTTC. It yields the protein CASSQGTVLYGYTF.

The chain combines TRBV18 with TRBJ2-7, with D possibly matching TRBD1 (6 bases). The CDR3 consists of 13 residues. V was trimmed by 3 bases and J by 6 bases, leaving 12 bases between them. CDR1 KGHSH and CDR2 LQKENI come from the germline V gene. In DNA form, the CDR3 reads TGTGCCAGCTCACCTGGACAGATCGGCGAGCAGTACTTC. It encodes CASSPGQIGEQYF. Full variable domain (outside the CDR3, taken from reference TRBV18 and TRBJ2-7): NAGVMQNPRHLVRRRGQEARLRCSPMKGHSHVYWYRQLPEEGLKFMVYLQKENIIDESGMPKERFSAEFPKEGPSILRIQQVVRGDSAAYFCASSPGQIGEQYFGPGTRLTVT.

The chain recombines TRBV6-2 or TRBV6-3 with TRBJ1-1; weak D call: TRBD1 (5 bases). The V gene's germline CDR1 is MNHEY and CDR2 SVGEGT. This CDR3 region has 12 residues. Trimming took 4 bases from V and 11 from J, leaving 14 bases between them. The CDR3 protein is CASSSRVYQAFF. Written as DNA, the CDR3 is TGTGCCAGCAGTTCCAGGGTGTATCAGGCTTTCTTT.

The chain uses TRBV19 and TRBJ2-5; TRBD2 matches 9 bases. Germline V gene lookup returns CDR1 LNHDA and CDR2 SQIVND (reference sequence). The CDR3 extends over 17 amino acids. The V and J ends lost 4 bases and 3 bases, in that order; junction bases with no gene match: 12. The CDR3 loop reads CASSRAHRASGKETQYF. The DNA of the CDR3 is TGTGCCAGTAGTAGAGCACACCGGGCTAGCGGGAAAGAGACCCAGTACTTC. Full variable domain (outside the CDR3, taken from reference TRBV19 and TRBJ2-5): DGGITQSPKYLFRKEGQNVTLSCEQNLNHDAMYWYRQDPGQGLRLIYYSQIVNDFQKGDIAEGYSVSREKKESFPLTVTSAQKNPTAFYLCASSRAHRASGKETQYFGPGTRLLVL.

The gene calls are TRBV29-1 and TRBJ1-2, with D unclear. From germline, CDR1 is SQVTM and CDR2 ANQGSEA. The CDR3 has 15 residues. V was shortened by 6 bases and J by 6 bases, with 23 bases between the two germline ends. This CDR3 reads CSVGVAGSWKNGYTF. The CDR3 DNA reads as TGCAGCGTCGGCGTTGCGGGGAGTTGGAAGAATGGCTACACCTTC.

By frequency in the sample, this clone is medium-sized. The chain uses TRBV2 and TRBJ1-1; D unresolved. The CDR3 covers 13 residues. In germline, CDR1 is SNHLY, CDR2 FYNNEI. V dropped 8 bases and J dropped 5 bases, with 15 bases sitting between them. This CDR3 is CASRVHELTEAFF. CDR3 in DNA: TGTGCCAGCCGGGTTCACGAGTTAACTGAAGCTTTCTTT.

This chain connects TRBV4-1 to TRBJ2-2; 9 bases map to TRBD2. CDR3 length: 16 residues. J was trimmed by 0 bases and V by 10 bases; bases with no gene match: 9. The germline CDR1 and CDR2 sequences are MGHRA and YSYEKL. CDR3 region: CATRGGGASNTGELFF. The CDR3 DNA reads TGCGCCACCCGCGGGGGGGGCGCATCGAACACCGGGGAGCTGTTTTTT.

The rearrangement uses TRBV19 and TRBJ2-1; tentatively, D is TRBD1 (5 bases). Germline CDR1 reads LNHDA; CDR2 reads SQIVND (reference sequence). The CDR3 sequence is 15 residues long. Trimming shortened V by 1 base and J by 12 bases, and 19 bases separated the two germline ends. The CDR3 DNA reads TGTGCCAGTAGTATAGGGGCAGGGTGGACGAGACGGCAGTTCTTC. This gives the protein CASSIGAGWTRRQFF.

The sample holds a few counts of this clone. The genes are TRBV27 and TRBJ2-1; a possible D gene is TRBD2 (6 bases). The germline CDR1 and CDR2 sequences are MNHEY and SMNVEV (reference sequence). V lost 8 bases, J lost 3 bases, and 23 bases lay in between. The length of the CDR3 is 17 residues. CDR3 protein: CASLQLGGVGNYNEQFF. The DNA for the CDR3 is TGTGCCAGCCTACAATTAGGCGGGGTAGGTAACTACAATGAGCAGTTCTTC.